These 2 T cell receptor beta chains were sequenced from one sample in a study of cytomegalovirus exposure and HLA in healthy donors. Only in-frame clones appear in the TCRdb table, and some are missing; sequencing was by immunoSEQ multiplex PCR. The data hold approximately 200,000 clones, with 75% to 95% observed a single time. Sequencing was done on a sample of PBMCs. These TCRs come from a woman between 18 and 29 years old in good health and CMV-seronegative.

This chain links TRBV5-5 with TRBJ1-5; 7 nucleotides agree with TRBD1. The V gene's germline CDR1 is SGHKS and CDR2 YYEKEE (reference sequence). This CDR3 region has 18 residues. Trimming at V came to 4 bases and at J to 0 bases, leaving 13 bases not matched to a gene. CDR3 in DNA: TGTGCCAGCAGCCACCGGACAGGAGGATCGTATAGCAATCAGCCCCAGCATTTT. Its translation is CASSHRTGGSYSNQPQHF.

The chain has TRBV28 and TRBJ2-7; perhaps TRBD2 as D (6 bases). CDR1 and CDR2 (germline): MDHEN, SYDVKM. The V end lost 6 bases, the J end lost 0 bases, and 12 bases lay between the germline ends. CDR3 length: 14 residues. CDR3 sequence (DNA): TGTGCCAGCAGCTTGCTAGCGCACTCCTACGAGCAGTACTTC. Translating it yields CASSLLAHSYEQYF.